Listed below are T cell receptor beta chains from one sample, sequenced in a study of blood T cells in healthy people across ages. One entry per CDR3 protein, called by TCRdb with MiXCR from the 5' RACE reads. The sample records over 700,000 distinct CDR3 sequences, around 25% being singletons. The same sample was also studied in work on T cells of mothers and their children.

The sample was blood. Receptors were obtained from a boy between 10 and 17 years old in good health. The CDR3 runs from the conserved cysteine through the conserved F or W. Each record gives: J gene, V gene, D gene, clone size, CDR3 protein, CDR3 DNA. The D gene is left open where the match is weak. Clone sizes are given selectively: once, few, many, or a class where the clone is expanded.

TRBJ2-3 | TRBV29-1 | - | - | CSVEDPLADTQYF | TGCAGCGTTGAAGATCCCTTGGCCGATACGCAGTATTTT
TRBJ1-2 | TRBV3-1 | - | few | CASSHYGGNYGYTF | TGTGCCAGCAGCCATTATGGAGGGAACTATGGCTACACCTTC
TRBJ2-5 | TRBV6-5 | - | few | CASSYGGLGETQYF | TGTGCCAGCAGTTACGGCGGGTTGGGGGAGACCCAGTACTTC
TRBJ1-2 | TRBV4-3 | TRBD1 | - | CASSQDATVADRVYGYTF | TGCGCCAGCAGCCAAGACGCGACGGTCGCAGACAGGGTCTATGGCTACACCTTC
TRBJ2-5 | TRBV7-9 | - | - | CASSPTFRGETQYF | TGTGCCAGCAGCCCTACGTTCAGGGGCGAGACCCAGTACTTC
TRBJ1-2 | TRBV4-1 | TRBD1 | - | CASSQDPDRGIYGYTF | TGCGCCAGCAGCCAAGATCCCGACAGGGGGATCTATGGCTACACCTTC
TRBJ2-1 | TRBV4-1 | - | few | CASSPRQEYSYNEQFF | TGCGCCAGCAGCCCCCGACAGGAGTACTCCTACAATGAGCAGTTCTTC
TRBJ1-1 | TRBV5-1 | TRBD1 | few | CASSAIPDRGTNTEAFF | TGCGCCAGCAGCGCCATTCCTGACAGGGGCACGAACACTGAAGCTTTCTTT
TRBJ2-2 | TRBV4-2 | - | many | CASSPLSGELFF | TGTGCCAGCAGCCCCCTTTCCGGGGAGCTGTTTTTT
TRBJ2-7 | TRBV7-9 | TRBD2 | few | CASSGGTSGITYEQYF | TGTGCCAGCAGCGGGGGGACTAGCGGAATTACCTACGAGCAGTACTTC
TRBJ2-7 | TRBV7-3 | - | - | CASSLSGGKDEQYF | TGTGCCAGCAGCTTATCAGGAGGGAAGGACGAGCAGTACTTC